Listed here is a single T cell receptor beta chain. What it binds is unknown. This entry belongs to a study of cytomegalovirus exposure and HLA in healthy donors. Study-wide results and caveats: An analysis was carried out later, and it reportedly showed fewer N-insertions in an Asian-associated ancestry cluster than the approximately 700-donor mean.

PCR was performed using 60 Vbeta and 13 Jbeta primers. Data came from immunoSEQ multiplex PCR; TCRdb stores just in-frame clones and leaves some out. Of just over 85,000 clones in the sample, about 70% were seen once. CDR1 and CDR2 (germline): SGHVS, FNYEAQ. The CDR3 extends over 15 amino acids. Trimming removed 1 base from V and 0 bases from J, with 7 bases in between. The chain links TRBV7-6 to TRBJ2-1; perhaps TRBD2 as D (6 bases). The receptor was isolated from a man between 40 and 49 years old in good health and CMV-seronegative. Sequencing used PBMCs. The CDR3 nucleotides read TGTGCCAGCAGCTTAGACGGGAGCTCCTACAATGAGCAGTTCTTC. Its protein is CASSLDGSSYNEQFF. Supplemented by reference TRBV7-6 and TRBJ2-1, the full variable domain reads GAGVSQSPRYKVTKRGQDVALRCDPISGHVSLYWYRQALGQGPEFLTYFNYEAQQDKSGLPNDRFSAERPEGSISTLTIQRTEQRDSAMYRCASSLDGSSYNEQFFGPGTRLTVL.